The 19 T cell receptor beta chains reported below all come from one sample, sequenced in a study of blood T cell repertoires in COVID-19. TCRdb's table, derived via immunoSEQ multiplex PCR, lists solely in-frame clones and lacks some. Altogether 130,000 to 150,000 clones are present, 65% to 80% being singletons, with the ten largest covering less than 2%. Sequencing input: peripheral blood. All receptors come from a woman aged 60-75 years with acute or convalescent COVID-19.

This clone was counted once. DNA for the CDR3: TGTGCCAGCAGCCTAGCGAGCTCCTACAATGAGCAGTTCTTC. Protein sequence: CASSLASSYNEQFF. V is TRBV9 and J is TRBJ2-1; D is possibly TRBD2 (6 bases). The V gene lost 4 bases and the J gene lost 0 bases, with 8 bases spanning the gap. The CDR3 loop spans 14 amino acids. The V gene's germline CDR1 is SGDLS and CDR2 YYNGEE.

This clone came up a few times. The chain links TRBV6-5 to TRBJ2-7, with a tentative D call TRBD1 (6 bases). V lost 4 bases to trimming and J lost 0 bases, with 10 bases between them. The germline V gene encodes CDR1 MNHEY and CDR2 SVGAGI. This CDR3 has 14 residues. The CDR3: CASSFNRDSYEQYF. CDR3 DNA: TGTGCCAGCAGTTTCAACAGGGACTCCTACGAGCAGTACTTC.

The V and J genes are TRBV30 and TRBJ1-2; a possible D gene is TRBD1 (6 bases). CDR1 is GTSNPN, CDR2 SVGIG, per germline (reference sequence). V was cut by 3 bases and J by 8 bases, with 22 bases left in between. The CDR3 runs 15 residues. CDR3 loop: CAWSQDVTGSGGYTF. The DNA for the CDR3 is TGTGCCTGGAGCCAAGATGTCACAGGGTCAGGAGGCTACACCTTC.

The genes are TRBV6-6 and TRBJ2-1, with 8 bases fitting TRBD2. Trimming removed 6 bases from V and 2 bases from J; junction bases left unmatched: 6. CDR1 is MNHNY, CDR2 SVGAGI, per germline (reference sequence). The CDR3 loop spans 15 amino acids. The CDR3 bases are TGTGCCAGCAGATATAGCGGGGCCGCCTACAATGAGCAGTTCTTC. This translates into CASRYSGAAYNEQFF.

V is TRBV27 and J is TRBJ2-7; 7 bases are a match to TRBD2. The V segment lost 7 bases and the J segment 2 bases; nucleotides outside the gene matches: 17. In germline, CDR1 is MNHEY, CDR2 SMNVEV (reference sequence). CDR3 length equals 17 residues. The CDR3 loop is CASILRMGAGVAYEQYF. The CDR3 DNA is TGTGCCAGCATCCTTCGAATGGGCGCGGGAGTGGCCTACGAGCAGTACTTC.

The chain couples TRBV3-1 (or the pseudogene TRBV3-2) to TRBJ2-3, with TRBD2 matching 10 bases. The V segment lost 4 bases and the J segment 2 bases; nucleotides outside the gene matches: 9. Germline V lookup: CDR1 LGHDT, CDR2 YNNKEL (reference sequence). The CDR3 runs 17 residues. CDR3 coding DNA: TGTGCCAGCAGCCTGGGGACTAGCGCGACTTACACAGATACGCAGTATTTT. Amino acids: CASSLGTSATYTDTQYF.

The chain couples TRBV28 to TRBJ2-1, with 14 bases lining up with TRBD2. Germline lookup yields CDR1 MDHEN and CDR2 SYDVKM. Trimming cost V 4 bases and J 2 bases; bases outside gene matches: 13. The CDR3 extends over 20 amino acids. The CDR3, as DNA: TGTGCCAGCAGTTCCCTGGTACCGGGACTAGCGGGAGACCCCTACAATGAGCAGTTCTTC. Its translation: CASSSLVPGLAGDPYNEQFF.

The V and J genes are TRBV12-2 and TRBJ1-5; the table's D gene call, TRBD1, was not cross checked with the DNA. TRBV12-2 is shown as a pseudogene. This CDR3 comprises 15 residues. The CDR3 nucleotides are TGTGCAAGTCGCTTTAGGGAAACAGGGAATCAGCCCCAGCATTTT. It codes for CASRFRETGNQPQHF.

V and J are TRBV13 and TRBJ2-3; TRBD2 matches 10 bases. This CDR3 comprises 17 residues. The ends lost 0 bases at V and 5 bases at J; junction bases unmatched: 8. The germline V gene has CDR1 PRHDT and CDR2 FYEKMQ (reference sequence). The chain's CDR3 is CASSLGLAGSQGDTQYF. Written as DNA, the CDR3 is TGTGCCAGCAGCTTAGGACTAGCGGGATCCCAGGGAGATACGCAGTATTTT.

The V call is TRBV5-6, the J call TRBJ2-1, with TRBD2 matching over 9 bases. The V gene end was trimmed by 0 bases and the J gene end by 4 bases; junction bases not matched to a gene: 2. Germline V lookup: CDR1 SGHDT, CDR2 YYEEEE. There are 15 residues in the CDR3. The CDR3 region is CASSLGTSAYNEQFF. In DNA, the CDR3 is TGTGCCAGCAGCTTGGGGACTAGCGCTTACAATGAGCAGTTCTTC.

The chain couples TRBV28 to TRBJ2-2; D may be TRBD2 (5 bases). This CDR3 comprises 15 residues. The V end was cut by 2 bases, the J end by 5 bases, with 12 bases between. Germline assignment: CDR1 MDHEN and CDR2 SYDVKM. CDR3 bases: TGTGCCAGCAGTTTACGGGCTAGCCGGACCGGGGAGCTGTTTTTT. The encoded protein is CASSLRASRTGELFF.

V is TRBV5-1 and J is TRBJ2-2; D is uncertain. Germline loops: CDR1 SGHRS, CDR2 YFSETQ. Deletions cut 2 bases from V and 6 bases from J, with 8 bases between. This CDR3 is 13 amino acids long. CDR3 DNA: TGCGCCAGCAGCTTTAGTGAGGCCGGGGAGCTGTTTTTT. Amino acids: CASSFSEAGELFF.

The chain recombines TRBV6-4 with TRBJ2-2, with 7 bases that match TRBD2. The CDR3 is made up of 15 amino acids. Germline loops: CDR1 MRHNA, CDR2 SNTAGT. V lost 4 bases to trimming and J lost 5 bases; unmatched junction nucleotides: 7. CDR3: CASSVASGTTGELFF. The CDR3 DNA follows: TGTGCCAGCAGTGTGGCTAGCGGAACAACCGGGGAGCTGTTTTTT.

The V and J genes are TRBV6-5 and TRBJ2-3; D call uncertain. Germline V gene data show CDR1 as MNHEY and CDR2 as SVGAGI. V lost 6 bases and J 0 bases, leaving 13 bases between the germline ends. The CDR3 contains 15 residues. The chain's CDR3 is CASRGRPPSTDTQYF. The CDR3, as DNA: TGTGCCAGCAGGGGCAGGCCCCCTAGCACAGATACGCAGTATTTT.

The chain links TRBV28 to TRBJ2-1; maybe TRBD2 (5 bases). Per the germline V gene, CDR1 is MDHEN and CDR2 is SYDVKM. CDR3 length equals 13 residues. The V end was cut by 2 bases, the J end by 7 bases, with 9 bases between. CDR3 in DNA: TGTGCCAGCAGTTTAGGACTTCCTAATGAGCAGTTCTTC. It specifies CASSLGLPNEQFF.

The chain couples TRBV11-2 to TRBJ1-3; TRBD1 aligns across 8 bases. The CDR3 runs 13 residues. Germline V gene sequence: CDR1 SGHAT, CDR2 FQNNGV. The V and J ends lost 7 bases and 7 bases, in that order; junction bases with no gene match: 6. The chain's CDR3 is CASTRTGWNTIYF. CDR3 coding DNA: TGTGCCAGCACCCGGACAGGGTGGAACACCATATATTTT.

The gene calls are TRBV4-2 and TRBJ2-5, with TRBD2 identical over 14 bases. With V trimmed by 4 bases and J by 2 bases, 3 bases remained unmatched. Germline lookup yields CDR1 LGHNA and CDR2 YNFKEQ. The CDR3 totals 16 residues. CDR3 amino acids: CASSLGLAGGQETQYF. CDR3 in DNA: TGTGCCAGCAGCCTCGGACTAGCGGGAGGACAAGAGACCCAGTACTTC.

This chain uses TRBV5-1 with TRBJ2-7; 7 nucleotides match TRBD1. CDR1 SGHRS and CDR2 YFSETQ come from the germline V gene. With V trimmed by 4 bases and J by 7 bases, 17 bases remained unmatched. There are 16 residues in the CDR3. The CDR3 sequence is CASSTRGQGPRLEQYF. The CDR3 DNA sequence: TGCGCCAGCAGCACAAGGGGGCAGGGTCCTCGTTTGGAGCAGTACTTC.

This chain connects TRBV7-9 to TRBJ2-1, with 13 positions matching TRBD2. CDR1 and CDR2 (germline): SEHNR, FQNEAQ (reference sequence). The CDR3 is 18 amino acids. V shed 5 bases and J 0 bases; nucleotides not matched to a gene: 7. The CDR3 DNA is TGTGCCAGCAGCCAGGGACTAGCGGGGCCTATCTCCTACAATGAGCAGTTCTTC. Its translation is CASSQGLAGPISYNEQFF.